This T cell receptor beta chain is from a study of OX40 agonist ivuxolimab in advanced cancers. Study observations and caveats: CD4+ and CD8+ blood T cells expanded clonally by week 6 at 0.1 to 3.0 mg/kg. Low clonal expansion, among the lowest seen, marked partial responders at 0.1-3.0 mg/kg. On average, CD8+ T cells had more expanded clones than CD4+.

This CDR3 has 15 residues. With 1 base removed from V and 4 bases from J, the gap between germline ends came to 11 bases. CDR1 and CDR2 (germline): SGHDN, FVKESK. Profiling relied on immunoSEQ multiplex PCR, and the TCRdb table lists in-frame clones only, not all of them. The sample yields tens of thousands of clones, over 75% seen once. Comments on this clone: Its antigen remains unknown.

This sequence joins TRBV14 and TRBJ2-1, with D perhaps TRBD1 or TRBD2 (5 bases each). The sequence came from an adult with an advanced solid tumor such as melanoma, head and neck, liver or kidney cancer. The sequenced sample was CD4+ or CD8+ T cells sorted from blood, obtained in a trial of the OX40 agonist ivuxolimab. DNA for the CDR3: TGTGCCAGCAGCCAAGGGGACCCCGAATACAATGAGCAGTTCTTC. Translated: CASSQGDPEYNEQFF.